This is a list of T cell receptor beta chains from one sample in a study of cytomegalovirus exposure and HLA in healthy donors. Libraries were prepared by immunoSEQ multiplex PCR; TCRdb keeps only in-frame clonotypes and omits some of them. The sample shows 160,000 or so clones, just over 75% of them seen only once. Sequenced: PBMCs. These receptors all stem from a woman aged 40 to 55 in good health and CMV-seronegative. CDR3s include the opening cysteine and the closing phenylalanine or tryptophan. Size values are once, few and many counts, or a class for expanded clones, and some rows have none.

V: TRBV5-1; size: NA; J: TRBJ1-2; CDR3: CASSPAGTSGYTF
V: TRBV27; size: NA; J: TRBJ2-7; CDR3: CASSLGLGYEQYF
V: TRBV7-9; size: NA; J: TRBJ1-1; CDR3: CASSSQGGTEAFF
V: TRBV10-3; size: NA; J: TRBJ2-1; CDR3: CAISDGREGNEQFF
V: TRBV28; size: NA; J: TRBJ1-4; CDR3: CASSTRQGNEKLFF
V: TRBV19; size: NA; J: TRBJ1-2; CDR3: CASSTPKGQFYGYTF
V: TRBV7-7; size: few; J: TRBJ1-1; CDR3: CASSADMNTEAFF
V: TRBV30; size: NA; J: TRBJ1-6; CDR3: CAWTGQPNSPLHF
V: TRBV5-5; size: few; J: TRBJ1-1; CDR3: CASSFRQGAEMNTEAFF
V: TRBV7-8; size: NA; J: TRBJ2-4; CDR3: CASSYRGRGGMDIQYF
V: TRBV5-4; size: NA; J: TRBJ2-7; CDR3: CASSLLAGYEQYF
V: TRBV7-3; size: NA; J: TRBJ2-7; CDR3: CASSLTYGYEQYF
V: TRBV5-1; size: NA; J: TRBJ2-3; CDR3: CASNLTGDYTQYF
V: TRBV11-3; size: NA; J: TRBJ1-1; CDR3: CASSVGGTEAFF
V: TRBV11-2; size: NA; J: TRBJ2-7; CDR3: CASSLAQGMRSAYEQYF
V: TRBV7-9; size: NA; J: TRBJ1-2; CDR3: CASSPEGYGYTF
V: TRBV4-2; size: once; J: TRBJ2-4; CDR3: CASSQDLLAKNIQYF
V: TRBV18; size: NA; J: TRBJ2-5; CDR3: CASSKTGEETQYF
V: TRBV30; size: NA; J: TRBJ1-1; CDR3: CAWTQGRGNTEAFF
V: TRBV5-1; size: NA; J: TRBJ2-7; CDR3: CASSFGGSTNEQYF
V: TRBV27; size: NA; J: TRBJ2-6; CDR3: CASSLSPWTVHQSSGANVLTF
V: TRBV2; size: NA; J: TRBJ2-7; CDR3: CASSPNSYEQYF
V: TRBV6-5; size: NA; J: TRBJ1-5; CDR3: CASRPQGVSNQPQHF
V: TRBV30; size: few; J: TRBJ2-6; CDR3: CATKQGSGANVLTF
V: TRBV6-6; size: few; J: TRBJ1-5; CDR3: CASSPGLPGDQPQHF
V: TRBV5-8; size: NA; J: TRBJ2-5; CDR3: CASSQLRTSVQETQYF
V: TRBV30; size: once; J: TRBJ1-2; CDR3: CAWSPPGQGYYGYTF
V: TRBV5-1; size: NA; J: TRBJ2-2; CDR3: CASSLTWGSGELFF
V: TRBV29-1; size: NA; J: TRBJ1-2; CDR3: CSADRQEANYGYTF
V: TRBV11-2; size: NA; J: TRBJ2-7; CDR3: CASSPKPGDISFGF
V: TRBV9; size: NA; J: TRBJ2-4; CDR3: CASSEEAGGPTNIQYF
V: TRBV9; size: NA; J: TRBJ2-5; CDR3: CASSVGWGQGKETQYF
V: TRBV7-2; size: NA; J: TRBJ2-4; CDR3: CASSPQAGALAKNIQYF
V: TRBV18; size: NA; J: TRBJ1-5; CDR3: CASSRDRVGNQPQHF
V: TRBV6-5; size: few; J: TRBJ1-2; CDR3: CASSYSYRVKSGYTF
V: TRBV6-6; size: NA; J: TRBJ2-5; CDR3: CASSGGVGGETQYF
V: TRBV7-9; size: once; J: TRBJ2-7; CDR3: CASSFGLAGGYYEQYF
V: TRBV6-5; size: NA; J: TRBJ1-1; CDR3: CASSYSSQGGNTEAFF
V: TRBV7-9; size: NA; J: TRBJ2-5; CDR3: CASSFSGQETQYF
V: TRBV7-7; size: NA; J: TRBJ2-1; CDR3: CASSLGWGLSSYNEQFF
V: TRBV21-1; size: NA; J: TRBJ2-1; CDR3: CASSKGASSRLYNEQFF
V: TRBV6-5; size: NA; J: TRBJ1-4; CDR3: CASSRDREKLFF
V: TRBV19; size: NA; J: TRBJ1-5; CDR3: CASSIKGTGQPQHF
V: TRBV30; size: NA; J: TRBJ1-5; CDR3: CAWSGALGDSYQPQHF
V: TRBV5-4; size: few; J: TRBJ2-3; CDR3: CATQGAEKTDTQYF
V: TRBV6-5; size: NA; J: TRBJ2-1; CDR3: CASSYSIAGGNNEQFF
V: TRBV18; size: NA; J: TRBJ1-4; CDR3: CASSPFTGTANEKLFF
V: TRBV11-3; size: NA; J: TRBJ2-7; CDR3: CASSSRTVEQYF
V: TRBV7-9; size: few; J: TRBJ1-2; CDR3: CASSLGASNYGYTF
V: TRBV6-1; size: once; J: TRBJ1-2; CDR3: CASSPEVGYGYTF
V: TRBV9; size: many; J: TRBJ2-1; CDR3: CASSISYRGNEQFF